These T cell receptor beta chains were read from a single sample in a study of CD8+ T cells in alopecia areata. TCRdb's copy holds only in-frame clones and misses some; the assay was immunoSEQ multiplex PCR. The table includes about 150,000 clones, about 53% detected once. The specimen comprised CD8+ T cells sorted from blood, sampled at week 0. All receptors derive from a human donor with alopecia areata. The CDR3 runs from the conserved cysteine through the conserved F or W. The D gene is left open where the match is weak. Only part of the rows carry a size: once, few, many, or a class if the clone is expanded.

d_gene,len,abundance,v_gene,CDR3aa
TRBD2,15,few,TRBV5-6,CASSNSSGGNNEQFF
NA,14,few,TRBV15,CATSRVVGEETQYF
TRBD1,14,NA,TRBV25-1,CASSSSGTGNEQFF
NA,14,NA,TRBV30,CAWSVAGRAYGYTF
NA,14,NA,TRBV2,CAKDLTEGTDTQYF
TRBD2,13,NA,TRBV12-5,CASGGGDSYEQYF
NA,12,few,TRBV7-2,CASSPRLYEQYF
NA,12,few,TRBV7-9,CASSHRQYGYTF
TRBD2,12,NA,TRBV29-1,CSVRHPAGGLSF
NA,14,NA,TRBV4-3,CASSPRGTTDTQYF
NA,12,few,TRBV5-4,CASSVDVAEAFF
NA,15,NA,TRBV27,CASSLENGNLETQYF
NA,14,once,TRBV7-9,CASSLGGLNQPQHF
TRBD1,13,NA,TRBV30,CAWSRGGYTEAFF
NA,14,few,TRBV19,CASSPQLGDTEAFF
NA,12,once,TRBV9,CASSAPGHEQYF
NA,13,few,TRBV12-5,CASGLEIPGQQFF
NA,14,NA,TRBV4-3,CASSQGVENYGYTF
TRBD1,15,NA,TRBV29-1,CSVEARGTVNYGYTF
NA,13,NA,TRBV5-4,CASSARGYYEQYF
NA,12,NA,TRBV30,CAWDRSFYGYTF
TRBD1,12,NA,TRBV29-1,CSGLSGQGEAFF
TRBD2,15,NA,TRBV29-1,CSVRGTSDGTDTQYF
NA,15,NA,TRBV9,CASSVEAATNEKLFF
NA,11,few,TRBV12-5,CASGYTDTQYF
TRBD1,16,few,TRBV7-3,CASSPSRTGTAGELFF
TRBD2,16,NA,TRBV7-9,CASSLSQRGDTYEQYF
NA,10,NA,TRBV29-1,CSVSSSGYTF
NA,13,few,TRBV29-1,CSVYEGGNEKLFF
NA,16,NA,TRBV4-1,CASSQDYGGRTAGYTF
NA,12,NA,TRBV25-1,CASSEQGLGYTF
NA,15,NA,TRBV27,CASSLGGAGANVLTF